This T cell receptor beta chain was found in a study of blood T cell repertoires in COVID-19 (TCRdb year 2020). Broadly, across the study: Samples from collaborators originated in the United States, Italy and Spain and spanned both the acute and convalescent phases of COVID-19. The material from the prospective study consisted of cDNA or gDNA derived from T cells, B-cell-depleted T cells, or PBMCs. Deeply sampled blood TCRbeta repertoires from subjects exposed to, actively infected with, or recovered from COVID-19 were included in the dataset. The repertoires were made available in a free public database intended to serve as a resource for research on the immune response to SARS-CoV-2. Samples came from the ongoing ImmuneRACE study (first 160 participants) plus 1,254 subjects from 6 global collaborators. The sample metadata nearly always contained a de-identified subject ID, COVID-19 status, age in years and sex. Where available, HLA class I and class II types were obtained from metadata supplied by the sample provider rather than from assay-based typing.

TCRbeta CDR3 regions were amplified from genomic DNA by means of the immunoSEQ Assay, a bias-controlled multiplex PCR. As for the original processing: Nucleated cell counts per sample were estimated from amplification of reference gene primers within the assay. To quantify the absolute abundance of each unique TCRbeta CDR3 rearrangement, sequence reads were collapsed and filtered. For each sample, productive Simpson clonality was calculated as the square root of Simpson's diversity index over productive rearrangements. The immuneACCESS repertoire file appears here via TCRdb, limited to in-frame rearrangements. These files lack a portion of the clones; in checked studies, under half of the deficit traces to unresolved V genes, and the cause of the others is not known. The V and J calls and clone size are taken from that table; D and trimming were inferred from the DNA. This sample lists approximately 41,000 clones; roughly 89% were detected once. The ten largest clones capture around a fifth of the sample.

Notes on this clone: Its binding antigen is unknown. The input lacks base qualities; no much larger clone sits a single base away.

What the research found in general, with its limitations: The amount of clinical and demographic metadata varied by source and participant and was provided uncurated.

Reading from cysteine to phenylalanine, the CDR3 counts 14 amino acids. The retained sequence is limited to the CDR3, 42 bases, with the frame set at the first base. At the junction V is shortened by 1 base and J by 2 bases, with 8 bases in between. Each collaborating institution followed its own protocols to collect whole blood in K2EDTA tubes. Collaborator samples were shipped for TCRbeta analysis as frozen whole blood, isolated PBMCs, or DNA extracted from either sample type. Sequencing input: peripheral blood. The chain is made from TRBV23-1 and TRBJ2-5, with an unclear D gene assignment. TRBV23-1 falls under the ORF class, with uncertain function. The receptor's source is a man between 50 and 59 years old with active COVID-19. CDR3 region: CASSQFPRQETQYF. The nucleotides read TGCGCCAGCAGTCAATTCCCCCGGCAAGAGACCCAGTACTTC.